Below, one TCR beta chain is given with its context. Its antigen is not identified. Sequencing used immunoSEQ multiplex PCR; TCRdb keeps in-frame clones, though not all of them. The sample consists of tens of thousands of clones, around 81% of them appearing once. The germline CDR1 and CDR2 sequences are SGHRS and YFSETQ. Trimming pared 3 bases from V and 4 bases from J, leaving 11 bases between. The CDR3 loop spans 14 amino acids. This sample was taken from a study of T cells in narcolepsy. Broader study findings: Autoreactive clonotypes reportedly recurred in blood of same and different patients, not controls.

The material sequenced was memory (CD45RA-) CD4+ T cells from blood. The TCR originated in a human donor in good health. The chain carries TRBV5-1 and TRBJ2-1; no reliable D call. This CDR3 reads CASSSAQNYNEQFF. The CDR3 bases are TGCGCCAGCAGCTCCGCCCAAAATTACAATGAGCAGTTCTTC.